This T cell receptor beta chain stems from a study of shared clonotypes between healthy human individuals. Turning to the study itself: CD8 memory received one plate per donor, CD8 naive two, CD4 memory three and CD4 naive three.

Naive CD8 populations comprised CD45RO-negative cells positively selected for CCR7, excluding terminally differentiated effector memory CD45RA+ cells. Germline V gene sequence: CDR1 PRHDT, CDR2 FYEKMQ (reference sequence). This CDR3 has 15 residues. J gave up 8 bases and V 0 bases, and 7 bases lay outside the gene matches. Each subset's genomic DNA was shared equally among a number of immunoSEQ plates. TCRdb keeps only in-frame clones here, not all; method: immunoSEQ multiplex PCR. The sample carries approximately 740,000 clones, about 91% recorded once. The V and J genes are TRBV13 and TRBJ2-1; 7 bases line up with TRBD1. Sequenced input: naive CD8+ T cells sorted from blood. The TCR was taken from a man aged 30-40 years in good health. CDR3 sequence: CASSLGRTGSDEQFF. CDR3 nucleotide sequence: TGTGCCAGCAGCTTAGGCAGGACAGGCTCGGATGAGCAGTTCTTC.